One and the same sample provided the 25 T cell receptor beta chains below, sequenced in a study of Ad26.COV2.S vaccination and SARS-CoV-2 variants listed by TCRdb under 2021. The treatment or condition label, as the study defines it: some 20 received Ad26.COV2.S at low or high dose, single or two shots; a few received placebo; per-sample allocation not given. Repertoires of vaccine and placebo recipients were sequenced from samples collected on day 63 after the first injection. Libraries were made using the immunoSEQ multiplex PCR assay. TCRdb stores this immuneACCESS table with in-frame sequences only. Part of the clones is absent; in the studies checked, under half of the shortfall reflects unresolved V genes, and no reason is known for the rest. The sample profile shows over 400,000 clones; about nine tenths of them were found once. The ten top clones hold about 4.1% of the sample. This specimen consisted of peripheral blood, obtained in a trial of Ad26.COV2.S vaccine versus placebo. These receptors were obtained from a person aged 18-60 years who received the Ad26.COV2.S COVID-19 vaccine or a placebo.

V gene TRBV27 combines with J gene TRBJ2-1; a possible D gene is TRBD2 (5 bases). The CDR3 is made up of 14 amino acids. Germline CDR1 and CDR2: MNHEY and SMNVEV (reference sequence). V was shortened by 3 bases and J by 6 bases, with 12 bases between the two germline ends. CDR3 coding DNA: TGTGCCAGCAGTTTCTCCCCCGGGGTCAATGAGCAGTTCTTC. Translating it yields CASSFSPGVNEQFF.

V usage is TRBV15 and J usage is TRBJ2-3; a weak D match, TRBD2 (6 bases). The CDR3 totals 15 residues. The ends were cut back, 0 bases at V and 8 bases at J, with 15 bases in the middle. Germline V gene lookup returns CDR1 LNHNV and CDR2 YYDKDF (reference sequence). The CDR3 loop is CATSRDQAQAGTQYF. The CDR3 coding sequence is TGTGCCACCAGCAGAGACCAGGCCCAAGCGGGTACGCAGTATTTT.

This clone has only a few counts. V gene TRBV6-5 combines with J gene TRBJ2-1, with 8 bases identical to TRBD2. V was clipped by 4 bases and J by 6 bases; unmatched bases: 8. The CDR3 length is 15 residues. Germline loops: CDR1 MNHEY, CDR2 SVGAGI. The CDR3: CASSSTGGSGNEQFF. In nucleotides, the CDR3 is TGTGCCAGCAGTTCTACGGGAGGGTCTGGCAATGAGCAGTTCTTC.

This rearrangement joins TRBV9 to TRBJ2-7, with D hard to call. This CDR3 is built from 13 residues. V lost 3 bases and J 3 bases, leaving 10 bases between the germline ends. Germline V lookup: CDR1 SGDLS, CDR2 YYNGEE. The CDR3 region has the DNA TGTGCCAGCAGCGGCCCCGGCCTCTACGAGCAGTACTTC. Translation: CASSGPGLYEQYF.

The V gene is TRBV19, the J gene TRBJ2-7; D is unresolved. The CDR3 totals 13 residues. Trimming took off 4 bases at V and 2 bases at J, with 9 bases between the two ends. Per the germline V gene, CDR1 is LNHDA and CDR2 is SQIVND (reference sequence). The CDR3 protein is CASSRRPAYEQYF. The CDR3 bases are TGTGCCAGTAGTAGACGACCGGCCTACGAGCAGTACTTC. The complete variable domain, with remaining parts taken from reference TRBV19 and TRBJ2-7, reads DGGITQSPKYLFRKEGQNVTLSCEQNLNHDAMYWYRQDPGQGLRLIYYSQIVNDFQKGDIAEGYSVSREKKESFPLTVTSAQKNPTAFYLCASSRRPAYEQYFGPGTRLTVT.

The chain has TRBV10-3 and TRBJ2-1; TRBD2 matches at 13 bases. Germline lookup yields CDR1 ENHRY and CDR2 SYGVKD. There are 17 residues in the CDR3. V dropped 0 bases and J dropped 7; count of bases not matched to a gene: 6. The DNA of the CDR3 is TGTGCCATCAGTGAGTCTGGGACTAGCGGGGTGGCAAATGAGCAGTTCTTC. Amino acid sequence: CAISESGTSGVANEQFF.

CDR3 DNA: TGTGCCAGCAGCTCCAGCGGGTCGGGGGCAGAGACCCAGTACTTC. Residues: CASSSSGSGAETQYF. The J gene is TRBJ2-5, the V gene TRBV7-2, with D perhaps matching TRBD1 or TRBD2 (6 bases each). The CDR3 length is 15 residues. V lost 4 bases and J lost 4, with 16 bases in between. Germline CDR1 reads SGHTA; CDR2 reads FQGNSA.

The V gene is TRBV10-2, the J gene TRBJ1-1; D is unresolved. The CDR3 covers 13 residues. With 1 base removed from V and 6 bases from J, the gap between germline ends came to 9 bases. Germline V CDR1 and CDR2: WSHSY, SAAADI. The CDR3 spells CASSEWVGSEAFF. The CDR3 coding sequence is TGCGCCAGCAGTGAGTGGGTTGGCTCTGAAGCTTTCTTT.

The V call is TRBV24-1, the J call TRBJ2-1; no reliable D call. The germline V gene encodes CDR1 KGHDR and CDR2 SFDVKD. V was pared by 2 bases and J by 0 bases, with 7 bases between. The CDR3 covers 15 residues. For the CDR3, the DNA is TGTGCCACCAGTGATTCTTCGAGCTCCTACAATGAGCAGTTCTTC. It yields the protein CATSDSSSSYNEQFF.

The chain combines TRBV7-8 with TRBJ1-5; D ambiguous. Germline V gene lookup returns CDR1 SGHVS and CDR2 FQNEAQ. Trimming took off 4 bases at V and 7 bases at J, with 11 bases between the two ends. This CDR3 is built from 13 residues. The CDR3 DNA reads TGTGCCAGCAGCTCGAATTGGGAGCAGCCCCAGCATTTT. Residues: CASSSNWEQPQHF. Based on the CDR3 plus reference TRBV7-8 and TRBJ1-5, the full variable domain is GAGVSQSPRYKVAKRGQDVALRCDPISGHVSLFWYQQALGQGPEFLTYFQNEAQLDKSGLPSDRFFAERPEGSVSTLKIQRTQQEDSAVYLCASSSNWEQPQHFGDGTRLSIL.

This clone appeared a single time. The V call is TRBV9, the J call TRBJ1-6, with D maybe TRBD1 (6 bases). This CDR3 comprises 14 residues. Trimming stripped 4 bases from V and 12 bases from J, with 17 bases between. Per germline, CDR1 SGDLS and CDR2 YYNGEE. DNA of the CDR3: TGTGCCAGCAGCCCCCAGGGGAAGACAGAACCCCTCCACTTT. Protein: CASSPQGKTEPLHF.

The CDR3 coding sequence is TGTGCCAGCAGCCGGACAGGGACTGAAGCTTTCTTT. Amino acid sequence: CASSRTGTEAFF. This rearrangement joins TRBV6-5 to TRBJ1-1; 8 bases agree with TRBD1. The V gene end was trimmed by 6 bases and the J gene end by 5 bases; junction bases not matched to a gene: 2. The V gene's germline CDR1 is MNHEY and CDR2 SVGAGI. The CDR3 is 12 amino acids.

The V call is TRBV5-5, the J call TRBJ2-7; unclear D gene. The CDR3 covers 14 residues. Germline CDR1 is SGHKS and CDR2 is YYEKEE (reference sequence). Trimming took 4 bases from V and 0 from J, leaving 11 bases between them. CDR3 nucleotide sequence: TGTGCCAGCAGCCCATACAGCTCCTCCTACGAGCAGTACTTC. Its translation: CASSPYSSSYEQYF.

The chain's CDR3 is CASSLKGNEQFF. The CDR3 nucleotides are TGTGCCAGCAGCTTAAAGGGCAATGAGCAGTTCTTC. The chain couples TRBV11-3 to TRBJ2-1, with D unresolved. Germline V gene data show CDR1 as SGHNT and CDR2 as YENEEA. The CDR3 has 12 residues. V shed 2 bases and J shed 6 bases, with 5 bases lying between them. The full variable domain, its missing parts supplied by reference TRBV11-3 and TRBJ2-1, is EAGVVQSPRYKIIEKKQPVAFWCNPISGHNTLYWYLQNLGQGPELLIRYENEEAVDDSQLPKDRFSAERLKGVDSTLKIQPAELGDSAVYLCASSLKGNEQFFGPGTRLTVL.

The V gene is TRBV14, the J gene TRBJ2-5; D gene ambiguous. Germline values: CDR1 SGHDN, CDR2 FVKESK. This CDR3 is 16 amino acids long. The V end lost 1 base, the J end lost 5 bases, and 17 bases lay between the germline ends. Here the CDR3 DNA reads TGTGCCAGCAGCCAAGTAAAGTCAGGTAGCAGGGAGACCCAGTACTTC. Protein product: CASSQVKSGSRETQYF.

V is TRBV6-5 and J is TRBJ1-2; 9 nucleotides line up with TRBD1. The CDR3 contains 13 residues. CDR1 and CDR2 (germline): MNHEY, SVGAGI. V was pared by 4 bases and J by 8 bases, with 5 bases of the junction left unmatched. The CDR3 protein is CASSWDRDVGYTF. The CDR3 DNA sequence: TGTGCCAGCAGTTGGGACAGGGATGTCGGCTACACCTTC.

With regard to this clone: The sample has other DNA sequences that encode this CDR3 too. This rearrangement joins TRBV2 to TRBJ1-1, with no clear D. This CDR3 contains 13 residues. Germline loops: CDR1 SNHLY, CDR2 FYNNEI. Trimming took 1 base from V and 4 from J, leaving 7 bases between them. The CDR3 nucleotides are TGTGCCAGCAGTGAAGTGGAGGGCACTGAAGCTTTCTTT. Its translation: CASSEVEGTEAFF.

This rearrangement joins TRBV6-1 to TRBJ2-6, with D uncertain. V was cut by 3 bases and J by 0 bases, with 9 bases left in between. The CDR3 loop spans 16 amino acids. CDR1 is MNHNS, CDR2 SASEGT, per germline. The CDR3 sequence is CASSEGMASGANVLTF. The CDR3 bases are TGTGCCAGCAGTGAGGGGATGGCCTCTGGGGCCAACGTCCTGACTTTC.

This chain joins TRBV29-1 and TRBJ1-1; D ambiguous. V was clipped by 7 bases and J by 8 bases, with 17 bases between them. Germline assignment: CDR1 SQVTM and CDR2 ANQGSEA. There are 12 residues in the CDR3. The CDR3 protein is CSAGRPETEAFF. CDR3 nucleotides: TGCAGCGCCGGCCGCCCGGAGACCGAAGCTTTCTTT.

This chain joins TRBV11-1 and TRBJ2-2; TRBD2 matches 9 bases. Germline V gene data show CDR1 as SGHAT and CDR2 as FQDESV (reference sequence). Unmatched junction bases numbered 7, after V lost 8 bases and J lost 3 bases. This CDR3 spans 15 amino acids. In DNA, the CDR3 is TGTGCCAGCGCTTCCGGGACTAGCCACACCGGGGAGCTGTTTTTT. It codes for CASASGTSHTGELFF.

The rearrangement joins TRBV25-1 to TRBJ2-7; maybe TRBD2 (5 bases). Looked up from germline, CDR1 is MGHDK and CDR2 is SYGVNS. Deletions cut 3 bases from V and 3 bases from J, with 9 bases between. The CDR3 totals 13 residues. In DNA, the CDR3 is TGTGCCAGCAGTGACCCTAGCAGCTACGAGCAGTACTTC. As protein: CASSDPSSYEQYF.

J is TRBJ1-2 and V is TRBV6-5, with D perhaps TRBD1 (5 bases). V gave up 6 bases and J gave up 7 bases, with 15 bases separating them. This CDR3 is built from 13 residues. Germline V lookup: CDR1 MNHEY, CDR2 SVGAGI. For the CDR3, the DNA is TGTGCCAGCAGGAGGGGCTCGGGGGGTGGCTACACCTTC. Translating gives CASRRGSGGGYTF.

This sequence joins TRBV5-1 and TRBJ2-1, with D perhaps TRBD1 or TRBD2 (6 bases each). Germline CDR1 and CDR2: SGHRS and YFSETQ. Trimming took off 1 base at V and 2 bases at J, with 13 bases between the two ends. The CDR3 consists of 16 residues. The CDR3 loop reads CASSLTTRGAYNEQFF. The CDR3 nucleotides are TGCGCCAGCAGCTTGACAACTAGGGGGGCCTACAATGAGCAGTTCTTC.

The DNA of the CDR3 is TGTGCCAGTAGTACACGATATTGGCCTAGCGGGGAGAGCTCCTACAATGAGCAGTTCTTC. This encodes CASSTRYWPSGESSYNEQFF. The rearrangement links TRBV19 to TRBJ2-1, with TRBD2 identical over 9 bases. The CDR3 loop spans 20 amino acids. V shed 4 bases, J shed 0 bases, and the junction held 16 bases outside the gene matches. Germline V gives CDR1 LNHDA, CDR2 SQIVND (reference sequence).

The rearrangement links TRBV27 to TRBJ1-1, with a possible D match to TRBD1 (5 bases). The germline gives CDR1 MNHEY, CDR2 SMNVEV (reference sequence). This CDR3 has 14 residues. Trimming took 3 bases from V and 4 from J, leaving 12 bases between them. CDR3 in amino acids: CASSLAREGTEAFF. The CDR3 bases are TGTGCCAGCAGTTTGGCCAGGGAGGGCACTGAAGCTTTCTTT.